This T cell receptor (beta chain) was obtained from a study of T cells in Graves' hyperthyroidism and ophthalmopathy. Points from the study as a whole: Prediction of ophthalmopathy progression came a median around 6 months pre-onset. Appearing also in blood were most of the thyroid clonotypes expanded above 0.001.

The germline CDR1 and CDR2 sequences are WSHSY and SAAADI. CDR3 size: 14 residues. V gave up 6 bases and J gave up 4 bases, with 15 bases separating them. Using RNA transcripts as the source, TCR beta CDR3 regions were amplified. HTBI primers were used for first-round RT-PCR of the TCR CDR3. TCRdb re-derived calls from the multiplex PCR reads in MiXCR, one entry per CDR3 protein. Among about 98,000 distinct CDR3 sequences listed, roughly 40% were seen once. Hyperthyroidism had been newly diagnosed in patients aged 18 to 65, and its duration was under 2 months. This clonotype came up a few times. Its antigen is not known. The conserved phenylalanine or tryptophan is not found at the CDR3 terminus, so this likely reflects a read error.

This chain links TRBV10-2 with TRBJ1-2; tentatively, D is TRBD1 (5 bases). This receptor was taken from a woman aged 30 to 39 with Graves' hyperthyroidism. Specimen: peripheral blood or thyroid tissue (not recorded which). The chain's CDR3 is CASSPQGLTYGYTL. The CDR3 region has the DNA TGCGCCAGCAGCCCTCAGGGACTAACCTATGGCTACACCCTC.